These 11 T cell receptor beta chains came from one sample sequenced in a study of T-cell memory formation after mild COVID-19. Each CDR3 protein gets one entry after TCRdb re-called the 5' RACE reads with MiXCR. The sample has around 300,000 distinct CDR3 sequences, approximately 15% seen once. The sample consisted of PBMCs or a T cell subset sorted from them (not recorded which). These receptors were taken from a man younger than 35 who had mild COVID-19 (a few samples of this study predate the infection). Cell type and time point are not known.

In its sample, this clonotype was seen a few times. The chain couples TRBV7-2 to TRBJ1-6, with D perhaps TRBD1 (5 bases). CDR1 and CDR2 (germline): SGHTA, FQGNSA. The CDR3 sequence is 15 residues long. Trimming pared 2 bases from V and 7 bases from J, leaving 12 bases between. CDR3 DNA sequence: TGTGCCAGCAGCTTATATCGGGGCAAAAATTCACCCCTCCACTTT. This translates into CASSLYRGKNSPLHF.

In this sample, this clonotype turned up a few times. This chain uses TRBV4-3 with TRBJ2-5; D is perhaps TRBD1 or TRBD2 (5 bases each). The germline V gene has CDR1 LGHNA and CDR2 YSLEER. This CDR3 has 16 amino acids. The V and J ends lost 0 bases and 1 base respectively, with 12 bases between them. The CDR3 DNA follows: TGCGCCAGCAGCCAAGAGGTGGGGGACCCCCAAGAGACCCAGTACTTC. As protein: CASSQEVGDPQETQYF.

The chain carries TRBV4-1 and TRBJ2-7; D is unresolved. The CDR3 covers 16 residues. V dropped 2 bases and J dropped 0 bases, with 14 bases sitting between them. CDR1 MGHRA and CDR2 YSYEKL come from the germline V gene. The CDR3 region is CASSQTTGSSSYEQYV. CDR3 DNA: TGCGCCAGCAGCCAAACGACCGGCTCCAGCTCCTACGAGCAGTACGTC.

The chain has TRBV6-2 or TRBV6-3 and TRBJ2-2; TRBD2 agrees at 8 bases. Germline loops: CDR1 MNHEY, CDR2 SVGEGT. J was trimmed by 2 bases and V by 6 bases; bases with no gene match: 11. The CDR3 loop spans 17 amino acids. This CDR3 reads CASSSLFAGGNTGELFF. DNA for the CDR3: TGTGCCAGCAGCTCCCTGTTTGCGGGGGGAAACACCGGGGAGCTGTTTTTT.

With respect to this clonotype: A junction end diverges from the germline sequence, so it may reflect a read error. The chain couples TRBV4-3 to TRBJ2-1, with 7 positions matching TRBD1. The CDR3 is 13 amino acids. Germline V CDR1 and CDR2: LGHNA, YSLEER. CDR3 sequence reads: CASSQVYRDSRRF. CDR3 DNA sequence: TGCGCCAGCAGCCAAGTTTATCGGGACAGTAGGCGGTTC.

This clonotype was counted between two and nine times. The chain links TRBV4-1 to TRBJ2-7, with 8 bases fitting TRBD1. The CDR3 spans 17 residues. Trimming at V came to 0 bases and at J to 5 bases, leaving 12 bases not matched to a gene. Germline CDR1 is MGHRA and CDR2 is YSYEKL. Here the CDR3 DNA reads TGCGCCAGCAGCCAAGAAAAACATCGGGACAGGTCCCACGAGCAGTACTTC. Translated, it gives CASSQEKHRDRSHEQYF.

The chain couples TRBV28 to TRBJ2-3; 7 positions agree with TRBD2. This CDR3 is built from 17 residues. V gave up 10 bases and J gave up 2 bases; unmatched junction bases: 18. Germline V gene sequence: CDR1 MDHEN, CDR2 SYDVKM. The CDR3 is CATLDHRILAITDTQYF. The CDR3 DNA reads TGTGCCACACTGGACCATAGGATACTAGCGATCACAGATACGCAGTATTTT. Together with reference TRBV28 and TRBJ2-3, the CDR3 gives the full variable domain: DVKVTQSSRYLVKRTGEKVFLECVQDMDHENMFWYRQDPGLGLRLIYFSYDVKMKEKGDIPEGYSVSREKKERFSLILESASTNQTSMYLCATLDHRILAITDTQYFGPGTRLTVL.

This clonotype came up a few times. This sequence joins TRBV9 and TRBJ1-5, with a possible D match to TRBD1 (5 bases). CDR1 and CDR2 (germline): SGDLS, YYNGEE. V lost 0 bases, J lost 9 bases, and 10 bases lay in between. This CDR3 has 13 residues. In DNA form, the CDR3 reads TGTGCCAGCAGCGTAGGGGGGTTAGGGCCCCAGCATTTT. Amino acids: CASSVGGLGPQHF.

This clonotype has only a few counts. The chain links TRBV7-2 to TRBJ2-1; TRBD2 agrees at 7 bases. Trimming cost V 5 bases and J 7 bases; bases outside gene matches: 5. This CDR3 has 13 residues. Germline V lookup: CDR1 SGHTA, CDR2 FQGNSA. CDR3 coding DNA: TGTGCCAGCAGCCCCCGCGGGGGTAATGAGCAGTTCTTC. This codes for CASSPRGGNEQFF.

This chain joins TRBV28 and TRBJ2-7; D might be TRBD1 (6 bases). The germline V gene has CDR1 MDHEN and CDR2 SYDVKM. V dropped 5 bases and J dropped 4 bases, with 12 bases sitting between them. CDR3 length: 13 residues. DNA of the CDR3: TGTGCCAGCAGTCCAGACAGGTTATACGAGCAGTACGTC. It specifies CASSPDRLYEQYV.

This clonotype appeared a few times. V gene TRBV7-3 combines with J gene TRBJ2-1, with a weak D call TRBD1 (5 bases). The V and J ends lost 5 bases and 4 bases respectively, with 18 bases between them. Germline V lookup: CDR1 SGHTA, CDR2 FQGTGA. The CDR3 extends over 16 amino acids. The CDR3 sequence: CASSPIQVKLYNEQFF. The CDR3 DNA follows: TGTGCCAGCAGCCCCATACAGGTGAAGCTTTACAATGAGCAGTTCTTC.